This entry concerns a single TCR beta chain. What it recognizes is unknown. This entry belongs to a study of T cells and Merkel cell carcinoma outcomes. Germline values: CDR1 ENHRY, CDR2 SYGVKD. J was trimmed by 4 bases and V by 11 bases; bases with no gene match: 14. The length of the CDR3 is 17 residues. Study-level points and caveats: Reportedly, T-cell repertoire with density predicts Merkel cell carcinoma outcomes.

The method was immunoSEQ multiplex PCR; TCRdb's version includes in-frame clones alone and lacks a portion of them. The sample carries some 19,000 clones, roughly four fifths recorded once. This clonotype was obtained from a human donor with Merkel cell carcinoma. The V and J genes are TRBV10-3 and TRBJ2-2; 12 bases agree with TRBD1. Material for sequencing was tumor tissue from Merkel cell carcinoma. The chain's CDR3 is CAAQGQGARIRTGELFF. The CDR3 nucleotides are TGTGCCGCCCAGGGACAGGGGGCGCGAATCCGCACCGGGGAGCTGTTTTTT.